This record concerns one T cell receptor (beta chain) sequence. Antigen specificity is unknown. Each patient's relapse followed autologous stem cell transplantation, and brentuximab vedotin exposure varied. These data come from a study of PD-1 blockade in classical Hodgkin lymphoma. Study in general: Each patient was given nivolumab 3 mg/kg through a vein every 2 weeks.

Sequenced by immunoSEQ multiplex PCR; TCRdb stores in-frame clones only, minus some. The repertoire includes 39,000 or so clones, 70% to 90% of them detected once, and about 5.5% sits in the top ten. Findings and caveats of the study: It was among complete responders that baseline diversity resembled that of newly diagnosed patients. CD4+ but not CD8+ TCR diversity rose significantly by C4D1. Newly diagnosed patients reportedly had lower baseline TCR diversity than healthy donors.

Sequenced material: peripheral blood mononuclear cells (PBMCs), taken before the second cycle of nivolumab. The sequence derives from a human donor with classical Hodgkin lymphoma.

CDR3 nucleotides: TGTGCCAGCAGCAAGGGACAACCCGGGGTCTATGGCTACACCTTC. Encoded protein: CASSKGQPGVYGYTF. V usage is TRBV7-8 and J usage is TRBJ1-2; a weak D match, TRBD1 (6 bases). Germline V gene data show CDR1 as SGHVS and CDR2 as FQNEAQ. V dropped 5 bases and J dropped 4 bases, with 17 bases sitting between them. CDR3 length: 15 amino acids.